A single sample gave rise to the 31 T cell receptor beta chains below, sequenced in a study of low-dose radiotherapy and immunotherapy resistance in tumors. Covering alpha and beta chains, TRAV- and TRBV-specific primers were used for the first-strand cDNA. PCR amplification of the TCRs was performed with Phusion for 20 PCR cycles, and it relied on a constant-region primer together with a V-primer adapter. TCRdb reanalysed the reads using MiXCR and keeps one entry per CDR3 protein. The data contain about 13,000 distinct CDR3 sequences, about 70% of them singletons. Every receptor here comes from a human donor with advanced metastatic prostate, ovarian, gallbladder or colorectal cancer (not recorded which). This table probably holds off-target reads from a library built for another chain.

The gene calls are TRBV1 and TRBJ2-5; the table's D call, TRBD1, has no DNA check behind it. TRBV1 is a pseudogene locus. The CDR3 runs to 14 residues. The CDR3 bases are TGCGCCAGCAGCCGGGGACAGGGACGAGAGACCCAGTACTTC. Encoded protein: CASSRGQGRETQYF.

V gene TRBV2 combines with J gene TRBJ2-5, with a possible D match to TRBD2 (7 bases). The CDR3 covers 15 residues. Trimming removed 9 bases at V and 3 bases at J, with 20 bases between. The germline V gene encodes CDR1 SNHLY and CDR2 FYNNEI. The CDR3 reads CARGGPGGQEETQYF. The CDR3 region has the DNA TGTGCCAGAGGGGGTCCGGGGGGCCAGGAAGAGACCCAGTACTTC.

This clonotype was seen a single time. The chain employs TRBV2 and TRBJ2-7, with 8 bases identical to TRBD1. Germline V CDR1 and CDR2: SNHLY, FYNNEI. The CDR3 contains 14 residues. The J segment lost 5 bases and the V segment lost 7 bases, leaving 10 bases of the junction unmatched. CDR3 in amino acids: CASTPGRGRNEQYF. The CDR3 DNA reads as TGTGCCAGCACTCCGGGCAGGGGGCGAAACGAGCAGTACTTC.

This clonotype was observed a single time. A junction end diverges from the germline sequence, so it may reflect a read error. J is TRBJ2-6 and V is TRBV7-2; D perhaps matches TRBD1 (5 bases). The CDR3 has 13 residues. Germline assignment: CDR1 SGHTA and CDR2 FQGNSA. CDR3: CAQGGAGANVLAF. The CDR3 DNA reads as TGTGCCCAGGGTGGGGCTGGGGCCAACGTCCTGGCTTTC.

The CDR3 coding sequence is TGCGCCAGCAGCACGGGACAGAACACCGGGGAGCTGTTTTTT. It specifies CASSTGQNTGELFF. The chain has TRBV5-1 and TRBJ2-2, with a tentative D call TRBD1 (6 bases). V was clipped by 4 bases and J by 1 base, with 8 bases between them. Germline lookup yields CDR1 SGHRS and CDR2 YFSETQ. The CDR3 runs to 14 residues.

The chain carries TRBV12-5 and TRBJ1-1; no clear D gene. The CDR3 extends over 14 amino acids. Looked up from germline, CDR1 is LGHNT and CDR2 is FRNRAP. Trimming removed 3 bases at V and 4 bases at J, with 12 bases between. The CDR3 spells CASGLDTQSTEAFF. As DNA, the CDR3 is TGTGCTAGTGGTTTAGATACACAGAGCACTGAAGCTTTCTTT. Full variable domain (outside the CDR3, taken from reference TRBV12-5 and TRBJ1-1): DARVTQTPRHKVTEMGQEVTMRCQPILGHNTVFWYRQTMMQGLELLAYFRNRAPLDDSGMPKDRFSAEMPDATLATLKIQPSEPRDSAVYFCASGLDTQSTEAFFGQGTRLTVV.

V is TRBV3-1 and J is TRBJ2-3; 14 nucleotides line up with TRBD2. Losses at the gene ends were 4 bases for V and 2 bases for J; bases not matched to a gene: 2. CDR1 is LGHDT and CDR2 is YNNKEL in the germline V gene (reference sequence). This CDR3 comprises 16 residues. The CDR3 sequence is CASSPGLAGVTDTQYF. The CDR3 DNA reads TGTGCCAGCAGCCCGGGACTAGCGGGGGTCACAGATACGCAGTATTTT.

The chain has TRBV6-8 and TRBJ1-1; D not resolved. CDR1 is MNHGY, CDR2 SAAAGT, per germline. With 5 bases removed from V and 6 bases from J, the gap between germline ends came to 19 bases. The CDR3 loop spans 15 amino acids. CDR3 in DNA: TGTGCCAGCAGTGGTCGGACCACGGGTTACGCTGAAGCTTTCTTT. Its protein is CASSGRTTGYAEAFF.

This rearrangement joins TRBV6-6 to TRBJ2-7; 8 bases align to TRBD2. This CDR3 contains 16 residues. V gave up 8 bases and J gave up 3 bases; unmatched junction bases: 15. Per the germline V gene, CDR1 is MNHNY and CDR2 is SVGAGI (reference sequence). For the CDR3, the DNA is TGTGCCAGCGAAACGGGGGGGGGGACGCTTTTCTACGAGCAGTACTTC. It yields the protein CASETGGGTLFYEQYF.

The chain uses TRBV18 and TRBJ2-3, with 11 positions matching TRBD2. The CDR3 has 16 residues. Germline CDR1 is KGHSH and CDR2 is LQKENI. V was pared by 4 bases and J by 3 bases, with 6 bases of the junction left unmatched. Here the CDR3 reads CASSLSSGGTTDTQYF. The CDR3 DNA is TGTGCCAGCTCACTTTCTAGCGGGGGGACGACAGATACGCAGTATTTT. Supplemented by reference TRBV18 and TRBJ2-3, the full variable domain reads NAGVMQNPRHLVRRRGQEARLRCSPMKGHSHVYWYRQLPEEGLKFMVYLQKENIIDESGMPKERFSAEFPKEGPSILRIQQVVRGDSAAYFCASSLSSGGTTDTQYFGPGTRLTVL.

This clonotype showed up just once. V and J are TRBV2 and TRBJ2-4; 7 positions agree with TRBD1. The CDR3 is 15 amino acids. V trimming: 7 bases; J trimming: 0 bases; junction bases outside the gene matches: 6. Germline V CDR1 and CDR2: SNHLY, FYNNEI. CDR3: CASNRDRLAKNIQYF. CDR3 nucleotide sequence: TGTGCCAGCAATAGGGACAGACTAGCCAAAAACATTCAGTACTTC.

The V gene is TRBV5-4, the J gene TRBJ2-1; D remains ambiguous. V was shortened by 5 bases and J by 10 bases, with 13 bases between the two germline ends. This CDR3 is built from 12 residues. CDR1 and CDR2 from the germline V gene are SGHNT and YYREEE (reference sequence). The CDR3 sequence is CASSSDGSEQFF. In nucleotides, the CDR3 is TGTGCCAGCAGTTCTGACGGGTCGGAGCAGTTCTTC.

The CDR3 protein is CASSEDLSRSDFF. CDR3 bases: TGTGCCAGCAGTGAAGACTTATCCAGAAGTGATTTCTTT. V is TRBV6-1 and J is TRBJ1-1; no clear D gene. Germline V gene sequence: CDR1 MNHNS, CDR2 SASEGT. The CDR3 consists of 13 residues. V was trimmed by 1 base and J by 13 bases, leaving 16 bases between them.

This clonotype was picked up a small number of times. The V and J genes are TRBV5-4 and TRBJ2-7; the D is unclear. The CDR3 is made up of 13 amino acids. The V and J ends lost 3 bases and 2 bases respectively, with 9 bases between them. The germline V gene encodes CDR1 SGHNT and CDR2 YYREEE (reference sequence). This chain's CDR3 is CASSSHKTYEQYF. The DNA of the CDR3 is TGTGCCAGCAGCTCACATAAAACCTACGAGCAGTACTTC.

V is TRBV2 and J is TRBJ1-4; 9 bases fit TRBD1. The CDR3 loop spans 13 amino acids. The germline gives CDR1 SNHLY, CDR2 FYNNEI. V lost 4 bases to trimming and J lost 7 bases; unmatched junction nucleotides: 1. The CDR3 here is CASSGTGAEKLFF. CDR3 bases: TGTGCCAGCAGTGGGACAGGGGCTGAAAAACTGTTTTTT.

This sequence joins TRBV12-3 or TRBV12-4 and TRBJ2-1, with no clear D. This CDR3 spans 15 amino acids. The germline V and J ends were trimmed by 5 bases and 1 base, with 12 bases remaining between them. Written as DNA, the CDR3 is TGTGCCAGCAGTCCGACACCTCCTTCCTACAATGAGCAGTTCTTC. This encodes CASSPTPPSYNEQFF.

This clonotype was counted once. This rearrangement joins TRBV20-1 to TRBJ2-7; 8 positions agree with TRBD1. Germline lookup yields CDR1 DFQATT and CDR2 SNEGSKA (reference sequence). The J segment lost 4 bases and the V segment lost 2 bases, leaving 4 bases of the junction unmatched. CDR3 size: 13 residues. The CDR3, as DNA: TGCAGTGCTAGACCCCAGGGGGCTTACGAGCAGTACTTC. Amino acid sequence: CSARPQGAYEQYF.

This clonotype was counted only a few times. V usage is TRBV3-1 and J usage is TRBJ2-7; D gene unclear. The CDR3 consists of 13 residues. Germline CDR1 is LGHDT and CDR2 is YNNKEL (reference sequence). V was clipped by 4 bases and J by 7 bases, with 14 bases between them. CDR3 amino acids: CASSLGRLEEQYF. The CDR3 DNA sequence: TGTGCCAGCAGCCTCGGACGTCTGGAGGAGCAGTACTTC.

In nucleotides, the CDR3 is TGCAGTGCTAGAGATCCTCTACAGGCGGGAAACTATGGCTACACCTTC. As protein: CSARDPLQAGNYGYTF. V usage is TRBV20-1 and J usage is TRBJ1-2, with a weak D call TRBD1 (5 bases). Trimming took 0 bases from V and 2 from J, leaving 16 bases between them. The V gene's germline CDR1 is DFQATT and CDR2 SNEGSKA (reference sequence). This CDR3 is 16 amino acids long.

This chain uses TRBV2 with TRBJ1-2; TRBD1 matches at 8 bases. The germline gives CDR1 SNHLY, CDR2 FYNNEI. This CDR3 region has 13 residues. V lost 6 bases and J lost 4; bases outside the gene matches: 4. The chain's CDR3 is CASRADRGYGYTF. The CDR3 bases are TGTGCCAGCAGGGCAGACAGGGGCTATGGCTACACCTTC.

The V call is TRBV5-1, the J call TRBJ2-3, with TRBD1 identical over 7 bases. In germline, CDR1 is SGHRS, CDR2 YFSETQ. Trimming at V came to 3 bases and at J to 2 bases, leaving 6 bases not matched to a gene. This CDR3 has 15 amino acids. The CDR3 protein is CASSWAGTDTDTQYF. The CDR3 bases are TGCGCCAGCAGCTGGGCCGGGACAGACACAGATACGCAGTATTTT.

The chain couples TRBV2 to TRBJ2-7; 9 bases line up with TRBD2. The ends lost 4 bases at V and 0 bases at J; junction bases unmatched: 1. Germline V gene sequence: CDR1 SNHLY, CDR2 FYNNEI. The CDR3 is made up of 14 amino acids. This CDR3 reads CASSGGGASYEQYF. DNA for the CDR3: TGTGCCAGCAGTGGCGGGGGGGCCTCCTACGAGCAGTACTTC.

The rearrangement joins TRBV5-1 to TRBJ2-3; D is undetermined. V was shortened by 2 bases and J by 0 bases, with 13 bases between the two germline ends. The CDR3 is 16 amino acids. Germline CDR1 and CDR2: SGHRS and YFSETQ. The CDR3 nucleotides read TGCGCCAGCAGCTTTTCCCGAACACCTAGCACAGATACGCAGTATTTT. It encodes CASSFSRTPSTDTQYF.

The chain uses TRBV2 and TRBJ2-7; 7 bases map to TRBD2. Unmatched junction bases numbered 2, after V lost 7 bases and J lost 5 bases. CDR3 length: 11 residues. In germline, CDR1 is SNHLY, CDR2 FYNNEI. In DNA, the CDR3 is TGTGCCAGCAAGCGGGGCAACGAGCAGTACTTC. This codes for CASKRGNEQYF.

V and J are TRBV11-2 and TRBJ2-3; D not certain. Per the germline V gene, CDR1 is SGHAT and CDR2 is FQNNGV. This CDR3 spans 13 amino acids. Trimming stripped 0 bases from V and 5 bases from J, with 6 bases between. The CDR3 nucleotides are TGTGCCAGCAGCTTAGATCCCATAGATACGCAGTATTTT. Its translation is CASSLDPIDTQYF.

The chain is built from TRBV6-5 and TRBJ2-7, with 9 positions matching TRBD1. V dropped 6 bases and J dropped 3; count of bases not matched to a gene: 9. The CDR3 length is 15 residues. Germline V lookup: CDR1 MNHEY, CDR2 SVGAGI. The CDR3 DNA sequence: TGTGCCAGCAGCCCCGGGACAGGGATCGACTACGAGCAGTACTTC. Its translation: CASSPGTGIDYEQYF.

This chain joins TRBV5-4 and TRBJ2-5; 7 bases are a match to TRBD1. This CDR3 is built from 14 residues. Germline CDR1 reads SGHNT; CDR2 reads YYREEE (reference sequence). Unmatched junction bases numbered 7, after V lost 4 bases and J lost 4 bases. CDR3 bases: TGTGCCAGCAGCAGAGACAGGGTCCCAGAGACCCAGTACTTC. Protein: CASSRDRVPETQYF.

This chain connects TRBV9 to TRBJ2-2, with a tentative D call TRBD2 (5 bases). CDR1 is SGDLS, CDR2 YYNGEE, per germline. V gave up 0 bases and J gave up 3 bases, with 18 bases separating them. The CDR3 is 18 residues long. CDR3 region: CASSVDFDQRWDTGELFF. The CDR3 nucleotides read TGTGCCAGCAGCGTAGATTTCGATCAGCGGTGGGACACCGGGGAGCTGTTTTTT.

This clonotype came up a few times. V and J are TRBV7-9 and TRBJ2-6, with D tentatively TRBD2 (6 bases). The germline CDR1 and CDR2 sequences are SEHNR and FQNEAQ (reference sequence). This CDR3 comprises 16 residues. Trimming took off 8 bases at V and 0 bases at J, with 14 bases between the two ends. This CDR3 is CASSGGANSGANVLTF. For the CDR3, the DNA is TGTGCCAGCTCCGGAGGGGCTAACTCTGGGGCCAACGTCCTGACTTTC.

This chain links TRBV5-1 with TRBJ1-2; 7 positions match TRBD1. Germline assignment: CDR1 SGHRS and CDR2 YFSETQ. The CDR3 spans 15 residues. Germline trimming cut 0 bases from V and 5 bases from J; bases unmatched to any gene: 7. The CDR3 DNA follows: TGCGCCAGCAGCTTGGCCGACAGGGTAGAATATGGCTACACCTTC. Protein product: CASSLADRVEYGYTF.

V is TRBV19 and J is TRBJ1-1; no firm D call. In germline, CDR1 is LNHDA, CDR2 SQIVND (reference sequence). The CDR3 spans 12 residues. The V gene lost 10 bases and the J gene lost 1 base, with 10 bases spanning the gap. The chain's CDR3 is CATGWANTEAFF. The CDR3 DNA is TGTGCCACAGGATGGGCGAACACTGAAGCTTTCTTT. The complete variable domain, with remaining parts taken from reference TRBV19 and TRBJ1-1, reads DGGITQSPKYLFRKEGQNVTLSCEQNLNHDAMYWYRQDPGQGLRLIYYSQIVNDFQKGDIAEGYSVSREKKESFPLTVTSAQKNPTAFYLCATGWANTEAFFGQGTRLTVV.